This T cell receptor (beta chain) was captured in a study of patients and donors after allogeneic stem cell transplantation. This clonotype showed up many times. TCRdb re-called the RT-PCR reads through MiXCR, storing one row per CDR3 protein. The sample has approximately 9,500 distinct CDR3 sequences; 3.5% to 4.5% are singletons. Germline V gives CDR1 SGHVS, CDR2 FQNEAQ. The CDR3 runs to 16 residues. V lost 2 bases, J lost 8 bases, and 12 bases stayed unmatched. The V and J genes are TRBV7-8 and TRBJ2-1; 7 bases agree with TRBD2. This clonotype was obtained from a human donor who was either an allogeneic HSCT recipient or a stem cell or donor lymphocyte infusion donor (not recorded which). It is not recorded whose cells these are; they may come from a transplant donor. Sequencing was performed on blood, either unsorted or a sorted T cell fraction (not recorded which). CDR3 in amino acids: CASSLWVPTSIDEQFF. The CDR3 region has the DNA TGTGCCAGCAGCTTATGGGTGCCGACTAGCATCGATGAGCAGTTCTTC. Filled out from reference TRBV7-8 and TRBJ2-1, the complete variable domain reads GAGVSQSPRYKVAKRGQDVALRCDPISGHVSLFWYQQALGQGPEFLTYFQNEAQLDKSGLPSDRFFAERPEGSVSTLKIQRTQQEDSAVYLCASSLWVPTSIDEQFFGPGTRLTVL.